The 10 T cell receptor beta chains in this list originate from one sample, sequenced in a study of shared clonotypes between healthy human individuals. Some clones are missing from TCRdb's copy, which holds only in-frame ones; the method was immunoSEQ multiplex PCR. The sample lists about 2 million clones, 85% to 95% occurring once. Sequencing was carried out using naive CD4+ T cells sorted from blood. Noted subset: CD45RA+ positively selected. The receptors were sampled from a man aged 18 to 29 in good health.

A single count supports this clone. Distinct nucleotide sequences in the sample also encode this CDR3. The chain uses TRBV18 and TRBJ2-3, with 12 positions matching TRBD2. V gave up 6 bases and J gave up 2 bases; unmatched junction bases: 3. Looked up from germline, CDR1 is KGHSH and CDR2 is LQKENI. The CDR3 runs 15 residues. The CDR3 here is CASSRLAGDTDTQYF. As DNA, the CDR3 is TGTGCCAGCTCGCGACTAGCGGGGGACACAGATACGCAGTATTTT.

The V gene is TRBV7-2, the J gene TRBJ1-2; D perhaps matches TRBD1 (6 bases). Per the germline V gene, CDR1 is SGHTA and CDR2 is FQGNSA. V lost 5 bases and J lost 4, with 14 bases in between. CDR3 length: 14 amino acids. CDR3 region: CASSPGGQPYGYTF. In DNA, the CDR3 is TGTGCCAGCAGCCCCGGGGGGCAGCCCTATGGCTACACCTTC.

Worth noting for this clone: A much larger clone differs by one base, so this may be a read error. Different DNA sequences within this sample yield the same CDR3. CDR3 bases: TGTGCCAGCAGCTTAGGCCTGAACACTGAAGCTTTCTTT. Translation gives CASSLGLNTEAFF. The J gene is TRBJ1-1, the V gene TRBV11-2; D not resolved. The CDR3 has 13 residues. V lost 1 base and J lost 0, with 3 bases in between. Germline CDR1 is SGHAT and CDR2 is FQNNGV.

CDR3 DNA sequence: TGCGCCAGCAGCCAAGGGCCCGAGCGGCAGCCCCAGCATTTT. It yields the protein CASSQGPERQPQHF. The chain employs TRBV4-1 and TRBJ1-5; D is unresolved. This CDR3 is built from 14 residues. The V end lost 1 base, the J end lost 7 bases, and 11 bases lay between the germline ends. CDR1 and CDR2 (germline): MGHRA, YSYEKL.

The CDR3, as DNA: TGTGCCAGAATGACAGATTACAATGAGCAGTTCTTC. This codes for CARMTDYNEQFF. The V and J genes are TRBV6-1 and TRBJ2-1, with D possibly matching TRBD1 (5 bases). The germline CDR1 and CDR2 sequences are MNHNS and SASEGT. The CDR3 is 12 amino acids. Trimming pared 9 bases from V and 4 bases from J, leaving 10 bases between.

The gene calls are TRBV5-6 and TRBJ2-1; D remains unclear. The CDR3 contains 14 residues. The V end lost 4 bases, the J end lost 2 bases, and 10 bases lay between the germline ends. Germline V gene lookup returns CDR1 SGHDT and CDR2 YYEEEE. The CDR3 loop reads CASSLGITYNEQFF. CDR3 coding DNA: TGTGCCAGCAGCCTGGGGATCACCTACAATGAGCAGTTCTTC.

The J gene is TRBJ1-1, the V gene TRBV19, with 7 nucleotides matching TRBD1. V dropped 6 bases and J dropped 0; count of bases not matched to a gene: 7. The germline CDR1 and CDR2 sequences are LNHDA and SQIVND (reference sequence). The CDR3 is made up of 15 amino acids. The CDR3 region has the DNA TGTGCCAGTAGAAGACAGGGTGGGGTGAACACTGAAGCTTTCTTT. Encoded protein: CASRRQGGVNTEAFF.

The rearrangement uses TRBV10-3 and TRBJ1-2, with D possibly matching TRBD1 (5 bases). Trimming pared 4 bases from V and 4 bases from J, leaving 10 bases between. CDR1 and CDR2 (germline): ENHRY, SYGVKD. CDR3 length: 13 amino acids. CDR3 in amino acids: CAISAEGTYGYTF. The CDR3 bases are TGTGCCATCAGTGCCGAGGGGACCTATGGCTACACCTTC.

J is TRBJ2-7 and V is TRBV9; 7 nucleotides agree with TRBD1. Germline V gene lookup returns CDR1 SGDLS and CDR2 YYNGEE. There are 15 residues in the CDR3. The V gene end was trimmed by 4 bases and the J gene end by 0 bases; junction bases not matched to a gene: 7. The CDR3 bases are TGTGCCAGCAGCCCAGACAGGGCCTTCTCCTACGAGCAGTACTTC. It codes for CASSPDRAFSYEQYF.

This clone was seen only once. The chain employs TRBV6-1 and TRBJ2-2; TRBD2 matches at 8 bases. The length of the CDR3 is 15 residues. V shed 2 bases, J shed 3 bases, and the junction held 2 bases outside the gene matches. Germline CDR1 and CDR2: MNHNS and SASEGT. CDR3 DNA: TGTGCCAGCAGTGAAAGCGGGGGCCACACCGGGGAGCTGTTTTTT. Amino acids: CASSESGGHTGELFF.